The present entry profiles one T cell receptor (beta chain) with its context. These data belong to a study of shared clonotypes between healthy human individuals. Sequenced by immunoSEQ multiplex PCR; TCRdb stores in-frame clones only, minus some. Seen here are over a million clones, approximately 80% observed once, and the top ten hold 0.5% to 0.65%. This CDR3 is built from 15 residues. Trimming stripped 0 bases from V and 1 base from J, with 9 bases between. Germline CDR1 is SGHNT and CDR2 is YYREEE (reference sequence). The sample taken for sequencing was memory CD4+ T cells from PBMCs. Subset denoted: CD45RA-negative fraction. The sequence derives from a man aged 18 to 29 in good health. Some clones in this sample may be carry-over from other donors' samples. V and J are TRBV5-4 and TRBJ2-3, with D tentatively TRBD2 (5 bases). CDR3 residues: CASSLDISGTDTQYF. CDR3 DNA sequence: TGTGCCAGCAGCTTGGATATTAGCGGCACAGATACGCAGTATTTT.